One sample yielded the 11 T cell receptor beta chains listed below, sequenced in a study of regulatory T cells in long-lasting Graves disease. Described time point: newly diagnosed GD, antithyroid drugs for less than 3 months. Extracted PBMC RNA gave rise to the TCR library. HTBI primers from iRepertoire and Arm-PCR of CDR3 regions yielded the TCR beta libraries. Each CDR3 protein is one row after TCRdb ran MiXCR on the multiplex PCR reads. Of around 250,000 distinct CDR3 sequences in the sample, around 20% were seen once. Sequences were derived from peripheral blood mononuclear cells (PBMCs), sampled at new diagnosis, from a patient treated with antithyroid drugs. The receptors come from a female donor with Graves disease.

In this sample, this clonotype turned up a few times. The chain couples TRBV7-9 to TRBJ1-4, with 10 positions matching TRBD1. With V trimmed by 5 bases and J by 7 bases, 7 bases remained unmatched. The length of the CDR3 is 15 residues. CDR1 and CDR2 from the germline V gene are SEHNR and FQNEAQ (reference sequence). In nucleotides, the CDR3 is TGTGCCAGCAGCCTGGGGGGACAGGGGACTGAAAAACTGTTTTTT. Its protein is CASSLGGQGTEKLFF.

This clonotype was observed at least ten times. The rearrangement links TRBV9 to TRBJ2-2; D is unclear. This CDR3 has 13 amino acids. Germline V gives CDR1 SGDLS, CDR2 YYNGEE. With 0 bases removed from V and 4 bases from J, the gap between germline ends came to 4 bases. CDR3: CASSVAVTGELFF. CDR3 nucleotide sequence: TGTGCCAGCAGCGTAGCAGTCACCGGGGAGCTGTTTTTT.

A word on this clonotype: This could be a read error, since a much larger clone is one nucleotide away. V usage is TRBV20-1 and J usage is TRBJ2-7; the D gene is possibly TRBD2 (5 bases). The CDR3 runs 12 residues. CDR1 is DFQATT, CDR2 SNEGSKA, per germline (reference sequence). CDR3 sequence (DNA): TGCAGTGCTAGAGATCCGGGAAGCGAGCAGTGCTTC. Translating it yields CSARDPGSEQCF.

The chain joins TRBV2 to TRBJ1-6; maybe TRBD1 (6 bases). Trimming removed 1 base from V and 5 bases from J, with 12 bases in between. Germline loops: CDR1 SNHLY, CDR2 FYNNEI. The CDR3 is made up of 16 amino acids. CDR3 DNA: TGTGCCAGCAGTGAAGTACAGGGAGGCAATAATTCACCCCTCCACTTT. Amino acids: CASSEVQGGNNSPLHF.

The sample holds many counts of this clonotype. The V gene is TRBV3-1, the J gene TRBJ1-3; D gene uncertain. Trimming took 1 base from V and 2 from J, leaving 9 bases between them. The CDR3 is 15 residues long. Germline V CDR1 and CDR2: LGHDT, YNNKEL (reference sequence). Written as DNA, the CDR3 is TGTGCCAGCAGCCAAGCTTTGGGGACTGGAAACACCATATATTTT. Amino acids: CASSQALGTGNTIYF.

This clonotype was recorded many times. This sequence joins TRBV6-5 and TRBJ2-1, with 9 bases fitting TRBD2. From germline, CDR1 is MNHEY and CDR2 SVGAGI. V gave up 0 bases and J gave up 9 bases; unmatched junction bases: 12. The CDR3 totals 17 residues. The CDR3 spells CASSYSLSLAGTSEQFF. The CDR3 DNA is TGTGCCAGCAGTTACTCCCTTTCGCTAGCGGGAACGAGTGAGCAGTTCTTC.

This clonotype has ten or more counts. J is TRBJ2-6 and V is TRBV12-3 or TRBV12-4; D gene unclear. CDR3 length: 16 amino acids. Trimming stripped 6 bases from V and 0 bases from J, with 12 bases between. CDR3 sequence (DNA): TGTGCCAGCAGCTCAGATCCAGGCTCTGGGGCCAACGTCCTGACTTTC. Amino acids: CASSSDPGSGANVLTF.

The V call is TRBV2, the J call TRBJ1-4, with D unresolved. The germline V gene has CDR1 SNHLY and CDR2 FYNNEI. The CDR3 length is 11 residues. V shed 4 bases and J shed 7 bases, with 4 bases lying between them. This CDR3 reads CASSAFEKLFF. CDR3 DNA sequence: TGTGCCAGCAGTGCTTTTGAAAAACTGTTTTTT.

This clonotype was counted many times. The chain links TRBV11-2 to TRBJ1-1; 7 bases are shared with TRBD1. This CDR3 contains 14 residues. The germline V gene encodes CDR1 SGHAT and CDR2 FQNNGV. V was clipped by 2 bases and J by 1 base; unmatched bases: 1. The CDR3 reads CASSLPGGNTEAFF. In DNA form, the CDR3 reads TGTGCCAGCAGCTTACCAGGGGGGAACACTGAAGCTTTCTTT. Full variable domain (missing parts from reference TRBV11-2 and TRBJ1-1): EAGVAQSPRYKIIEKRQSVAFWCNPISGHATLYWYQQILGQGPKLLIQFQNNGVVDDSQLPKDRFSAERLKGVDSTLKIQPAKLEDSAVYLCASSLPGGNTEAFFGQGTRLTVV.

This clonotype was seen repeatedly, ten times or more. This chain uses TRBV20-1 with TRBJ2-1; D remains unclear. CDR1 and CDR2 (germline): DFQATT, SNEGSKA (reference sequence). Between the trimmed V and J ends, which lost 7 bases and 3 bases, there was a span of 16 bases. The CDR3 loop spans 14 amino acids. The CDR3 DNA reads TGCAGTGGGGTCACCCTGAAACACTACAATGAGCAGTTCTTC. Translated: CSGVTLKHYNEQFF.

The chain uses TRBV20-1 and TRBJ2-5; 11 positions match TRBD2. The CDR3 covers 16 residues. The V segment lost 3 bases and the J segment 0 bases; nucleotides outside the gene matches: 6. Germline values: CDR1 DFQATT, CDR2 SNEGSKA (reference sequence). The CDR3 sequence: CSASDLAGGHQETQYF. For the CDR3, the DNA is TGCAGTGCTAGCGATCTAGCGGGAGGCCACCAAGAGACCCAGTACTTC.